This T cell receptor (beta chain) was sequenced during a study of blood T cell repertoires in COVID-19. Study in general: Some COVID-19 samples were acute and others convalescent; all came from the United States, Italy and Spain.

The CDR3 is 19 residues long. Method: immunoSEQ multiplex PCR; TCRdb's copy keeps in-frame clones and lacks some. The repertoire holds 150,000 to 200,000 clones, with roughly 80% as singletons. The origin of this receptor is a woman of 80 years or more with acute or convalescent COVID-19. The sequencing input was peripheral blood. The genes are TRBV12-1 and TRBJ1-2; no DNA check was done on the table's D call, TRBD1. TRBV12-1 is a listed pseudogene. The CDR3, as DNA: TGTGCCAGCAGCTTTGCGCCTTTGTCTCCTGGCCAAGCTAACTATGGCTACACCTTC. It is translated as CASSFAPLSPGQANYGYTF.